Each of the 10 T cell receptor beta chains below was sequenced from the same sample in a study of blood T cell repertoires in COVID-19. Here immunoSEQ multiplex PCR was the method, and the copy in TCRdb shows in-frame clones only, minus some. The data show around 100,000 clones, with more than 75% seen just once and more than 10% held by the top ten. The sequenced sample was peripheral blood. The source is a human donor in a cohort sampled during active COVID-19.

In this sample, this clone turned up once. V is TRBV10-3 and J is TRBJ1-3, with TRBD1 identical over 8 bases. This CDR3 is built from 15 residues. Losses at the gene ends were 4 bases for V and 2 bases for J; bases not matched to a gene: 4. CDR1 ENHRY and CDR2 SYGVKD come from the germline V gene. CDR3 coding DNA: TGTGCCATCAGTGCAAACAGGGGGACTGGAAACACCATATATTTT. Translation: CAISANRGTGNTIYF.

The gene calls are TRBV2 and TRBJ1-2; D remains ambiguous. The V end was cut by 6 bases, the J end by 0 bases, with 11 bases between. Germline lookup yields CDR1 SNHLY and CDR2 FYNNEI. The CDR3 sequence is 14 residues long. For the CDR3, the DNA is TGTGCCAGCAGACCCTCAGGTGCTAACTATGGCTACACCTTC. This sequence encodes CASRPSGANYGYTF.

This rearrangement joins TRBV5-6 to TRBJ1-2; D gene uncertain. The CDR3 consists of 14 residues. Germline V gene sequence: CDR1 SGHDT, CDR2 YYEEEE. V lost 3 bases, J lost 5 bases, and 14 bases lay in between. CDR3 coding DNA: TGTGCCAGCAGCTATAAACCGACGGGTTATGGCTACACCTTC. Translated: CASSYKPTGYGYTF. The variable domain in full, completed from reference TRBV5-6 and TRBJ1-2, reads DAGVTQSPTHLIKTRGQQVTLRCSPKSGHDTVSWYQQALGQGPQFIFQYYEEEERQRGNFPDRFSGHQFPNYSSELNVNALLLGDSALYLCASSYKPTGYGYTFGSGTRLTVV.

The chain recombines TRBV3-1 (or the pseudogene TRBV3-2) with TRBJ2-1; 9 bases fit TRBD2. The trim removed 5 bases at V and 7 bases at J, leaving 12 bases unmatched. Germline assignment: CDR1 LGHDT and CDR2 YNNKEL (reference sequence). CDR3 length equals 16 residues. In DNA, the CDR3 is TGTGCCAGCAGCGGTGGAGCTCTAGCGGGAAAGAATGAGCAGTTCTTC. This codes for CASSGGALAGKNEQFF.

The V and J genes are TRBV6-5 and TRBJ1-1; 7 bases are a match to TRBD1. CDR3 length: 15 amino acids. Germline loops: CDR1 MNHEY, CDR2 SVGAGI. V dropped 2 bases and J dropped 1; count of bases not matched to a gene: 4. The CDR3 loop reads CASSYTYRGNTEAFF. The CDR3 DNA is TGTGCCAGCAGTTACACCTACAGGGGGAACACTGAAGCTTTCTTT.

This rearrangement joins TRBV5-8 to TRBJ2-5; possible D gene TRBD2, 6 bases. The CDR3 has 14 amino acids. Trimming removed 4 bases at V and 5 bases at J, with 15 bases between. Looked up from germline, CDR1 is SGHTS and CDR2 is YDEGEE. CDR3 loop: CASSDRLVSETQYF. Written as DNA, the CDR3 is TGTGCCAGCAGCGATAGACTAGTCTCGGAGACCCAGTACTTC.

The chain links TRBV3-1 (or the pseudogene TRBV3-2) to TRBJ2-7; 7 positions match TRBD2. Trimming removed 5 bases from V and 7 bases from J; junction bases left unmatched: 11. Germline CDR1 reads LGHDT; CDR2 reads YNNKEL (reference sequence). This CDR3 spans 14 amino acids. The CDR3 DNA is TGTGCCAGCAGCTCATACGGGACTACAAGTGAGCAGTACTTC. Protein product: CASSSYGTTSEQYF.

In its sample, this clone was seen once. The rearrangement uses TRBV12-3 or TRBV12-4 and TRBJ2-5; tentative D call: TRBD1 (5 bases). The CDR3 runs to 13 residues. The V end lost 6 bases, the J end lost 2 bases, and 10 bases lay between the germline ends. Here the CDR3 DNA reads TGTGCCAGCAGCCTGTCAGGGCAAGAGACCCAGTACTTC. Translated: CASSLSGQETQYF.

The genes are TRBV27 and TRBJ1-2; tentatively, D is TRBD1 (5 bases). Germline CDR1 MNHEY, CDR2 SMNVEV (reference sequence). Trimming removed 6 bases from V and 2 bases from J, with 13 bases in between. This CDR3 is built from 14 residues. The CDR3 loop reads CASSPYQGNYGYTF. The CDR3 nucleotides are TGTGCCAGCAGCCCGTATCAGGGAAACTATGGCTACACCTTC.

The gene calls are TRBV6-1 and TRBJ2-1; 9 bases line up with TRBD2. This CDR3 spans 19 amino acids. Germline CDR1 is MNHNS and CDR2 is SASEGT. Trimming cost V 2 bases and J 0 bases; bases outside gene matches: 11. The DNA for the CDR3 is TGTGCCAGCAGTGAAAGTCGCGGGAGGGCCGGGAGCTCCTACAATGAGCAGTTCTTC. Its translation is CASSESRGRAGSSYNEQFF.